The rows below give T cell receptor beta chains drawn from one sample of a study of siplizumab effects on memory and regulatory T cells. Generated by immunoSEQ multiplex PCR, the TCRdb table keeps only in-frame clones and is missing some. The sample lists approximately 100,000 clones; just over 90% were seen once. The specimen sequenced was Tregs sorted from blood. The receptors originated from a human donor in good health. The CDR3 runs from the conserved cysteine through the conserved F or W. The D gene is left open where the match is weak. Only part of the rows carry a size: once, few, many, or a class if the clone is expanded.

D gene | J gene | V gene | clone size | CDR3 protein | CDR3 DNA
NA | TRBJ1-2 | TRBV15 | NA | CATSLGGRTYYGYTF | TGTGCCACCAGTTTGGGCGGGCGTACCTACTATGGCTACACCTTC
TRBD2 | TRBJ2-1 | TRBV4-2 | NA | CASSQEERDNNEQFF | TGTGCCAGCAGCCAAGAGGAGCGGGATAACAATGAGCAGTTCTTC
TRBD2 | TRBJ2-7 | TRBV6-1 | NA | CASSEGLAGTYEQYF | TGTGCCAGCAGTGAGGGACTAGCGGGAACCTACGAGCAGTACTTC
NA | TRBJ2-5 | TRBV25-1 | NA | CASSEVNQETQYF | TGTGCCAGCAGTGAAGTCAACCAAGAGACCCAGTACTTC
TRBD2 | TRBJ2-3 | TRBV7-3 | NA | CASSFSGSADTQYF | TGTGCCAGCAGCTTTAGCGGGAGTGCAGATACGCAGTATTTT
NA | TRBJ2-1 | TRBV7-3 | NA | CASSPGRYNEQFF | TGTGCCAGCAGCCCGGGACGCTACAATGAGCAGTTCTTC
TRBD1 | TRBJ2-7 | TRBV6-1 | few | CASSGGTVAHSYEQYF | TGTGCCAGCAGTGGGGGGACAGTAGCGCACTCCTACGAGCAGTACTTC
NA | TRBJ2-1 | TRBV18 | NA | CASSERYSYNEQFF | TGTGCCAGCTCAGAGAGGTACTCCTACAATGAGCAGTTCTTC
NA | TRBJ2-1 | TRBV5-1 | NA | CASSGGTPYNEQFF | TGCGCCAGCAGCGGCGGGACGCCCTACAATGAGCAGTTCTTC
NA | TRBJ2-1 | TRBV7-9 | few | CASSFTSGTGFF | TGTGCCAGCAGCTTCACCTCGGGGACTGGGTTCTTC
TRBD2 | TRBJ2-1 | TRBV5-1 | NA | CASSLVLAGESEQFF | TGCGCCAGCAGCTTGGTACTAGCGGGGGAGTCTGAGCAGTTCTTC
NA | TRBJ2-3 | TRBV27 | NA | CASRRQVNTDTQYF | TGTGCCAGCCGACGACAGGTTAACACAGATACGCAGTATTTT
NA | TRBJ2-1 | TRBV18 | NA | CASSPERNYNEQFF | TGTGCCAGCTCACCCGAACGGAACTACAATGAGCAGTTCTTC
NA | TRBJ2-7 | TRBV20-1 | NA | CSAEREYEQYF | TGCAGTGCTGAAAGAGAGTACGAGCAGTACTTC
NA | TRBJ1-2 | TRBV2 | NA | CASRGYGYTF | TGTGCCAGCAGGGGTTATGGCTACACCTTC
NA | TRBJ1-1 | TRBV28 | NA | CASTNGGIGTEAFF | TGTGCCAGCACGAACGGGGGCATCGGCACTGAAGCTTTCTTT
NA | TRBJ1-5 | TRBV19 | NA | CASSFGQPQHF | TGTGCCAGTAGTTTCGGTCAGCCCCAGCATTTT
NA | TRBJ2-5 | TRBV7-3 | NA | CASSLTDQETQYF | TGTGCCAGCAGTCTGACAGACCAAGAGACCCAGTACTTC
NA | TRBJ2-7 | TRBV7-8 | NA | CASSFLSGGTVEREQYF | TGTGCCAGCAGCTTTTTGTCGGGCGGGACAGTGGAGAGAGAGCAGTACTTC
TRBD2 | TRBJ2-5 | TRBV15 | NA | CATSRDILAGGRGETQYF | TGTGCCACCAGCAGAGATATACTAGCGGGAGGAAGGGGAGAGACCCAGTACTTC
TRBD1 | TRBJ2-7 | TRBV19 | NA | CASSIGFGTGADEQYF | TGTGCCAGTAGTATAGGTTTTGGGACAGGTGCCGACGAGCAGTACTTC
NA | TRBJ2-3 | TRBV5-1 | NA | CASSLAGGLRTDTQYF | TGCGCCAGCAGCTTGGCGGGGGGCTTGCGCACAGATACGCAGTATTTT
NA | TRBJ2-7 | TRBV19 | NA | CASSRWAGPVDEQYF | TGTGCCAGTAGTCGCTGGGCGGGCCCCGTGGACGAGCAGTACTTC
TRBD2 | TRBJ2-7 | TRBV10-3 | NA | CAIRPTFTREGLSGEQYF | TGTGCCATCAGGCCCACTTTTACAAGGGAGGGCCTATCGGGAGAGCAGTACTTC
TRBD2 | TRBJ2-7 | TRBV14 | NA | CASSPARGRGYEQYF | TGTGCCAGCAGCCCCGCCCGCGGGAGGGGCTACGAGCAGTACTTC
TRBD2 | TRBJ2-3 | TRBV11-2 | NA | CASSLLAGVVDTQYF | TGTGCCAGCAGCTTATTAGCGGGAGTGGTAGATACGCAGTATTTT
TRBD1 | TRBJ2-3 | TRBV6-1 | NA | CASRKSGGSPDTQYF | TGTGCCAGCAGAAAATCAGGGGGCTCCCCAGATACGCAGTATTTT
NA | TRBJ1-6 | TRBV11-2 | NA | CASNLARSPLHF | TGTGCCAGCAACTTAGCTCGTTCACCCCTCCACTTT
NA | TRBJ1-1 | TRBV5-4 | NA | CASSQDWVNTEAFF | TGTGCCAGCAGCCAAGATTGGGTGAACACTGAAGCTTTCTTT
NA | TRBJ2-3 | TRBV6-5 | NA | CASSSGLSTDTQYF | TGTGCCAGCAGCTCCGGACTTAGCACAGATACGCAGTATTTT
NA | TRBJ2-5 | TRBV7-7 | NA | CAGRGGGETQYF | TGTGCTGGGAGAGGAGGGGGAGAGACCCAGTACTTC
NA | TRBJ2-5 | TRBV7-8 | NA | CASSFPRPGGGETQYF | TGTGCCAGCAGCTTTCCCCGCCCGGGTGGTGGGGAGACCCAGTACTTC
TRBD1 | TRBJ1-2 | TRBV9 | NA | CASSEPGGYGYTF | TGTGCCAGCAGCGAGCCAGGGGGCTATGGCTACACCTTC
TRBD1 | TRBJ1-4 | TRBV28 | NA | CASSSYRGGNEKLFF | TGTGCCAGCAGTTCTTACAGGGGTGGGAATGAAAAACTGTTTTTT
TRBD2 | TRBJ2-7 | TRBV5-6 | NA | CASSSVSWAGGKYEQYF | TGTGCCAGCAGCTCCGTATCTTGGGCGGGGGGCAAGTACGAGCAGTACTTC
TRBD1 | TRBJ2-3 | TRBV19 | NA | CASKGSLGQDKDTQYF | TGTGCCAGTAAAGGGTCCCTGGGACAGGATAAAGATACGCAGTATTTT
NA | TRBJ2-1 | TRBV5-1 | NA | CASRTSLGTSSYNEQFF | TGCGCCAGCAGGACTTCGTTGGGGACAAGCTCCTACAATGAGCAGTTCTTC
NA | TRBJ1-2 | TRBV7-2 | NA | CASSFYGDGGYTF | TGTGCCAGCAGCTTTTATGGGGACGGTGGCTACACCTTC
TRBD2 | TRBJ2-3 | TRBV30 | NA | CAWSHRLADYLTDTQYF | TGTGCCTGGAGTCACAGACTAGCGGACTACCTCACAGATACGCAGTATTTT
NA | TRBJ1-1 | TRBV15 | NA | CATSRQGTEAFF | TGTGCCACCAGCAGACAGGGGACTGAAGCTTTCTTT
TRBD1 | TRBJ1-1 | TRBV11-2 | NA | CASSFGTGYTEAFF | TGTGCCAGCAGCTTCGGGACAGGCTACACTGAAGCTTTCTTT
NA | TRBJ2-1 | TRBV2 | NA | CASSEALGQRIQFF | TGTGCCAGCAGTGAAGCGCTTGGACAGCGGATTCAGTTCTTC
NA | TRBJ2-5 | TRBV20-1 | NA | CSARLQETQYF | TGCAGTGCTAGACTGCAAGAGACCCAGTACTTC
NA | TRBJ2-5 | TRBV18 | NA | CASSDSQETQYF | TGTGCCAGCTCAGACAGCCAAGAGACCCAGTACTTC
TRBD2 | TRBJ2-1 | TRBV11-1 | NA | CASSLGLAGDRVF | TGTGCCAGCAGCTTAGGACTAGCGGGGGACCGGGTCTTC
NA | TRBJ2-2 | TRBV7-6 | once | CASRYPTGQSTGELFF | TGTGCCAGCAGATACCCCACCGGACAGTCCACCGGGGAGCTGTTTTTT
NA | TRBJ2-3 | TRBV7-2 | NA | CASSFLWNTQYF | TGTGCCAGCAGCTTTTTATGGAATACGCAGTATTTT
TRBD2 | TRBJ2-3 | TRBV5-1 | NA | CASSLGSGTNTDTQYF | TGCGCCAGCAGCTTGGGTAGCGGGACTAACACAGATACGCAGTATTTT
NA | TRBJ2-5 | TRBV6-5 | NA | CASSFSGRETQYF | TGTGCCAGCAGTTTTTCAGGGAGAGAGACCCAGTACTTC
NA | TRBJ2-1 | TRBV21-1 | once | CASSKVLGNLGRNEQFF | TGTGCCAGCAGCAAAGTTCTCGGCAACCTAGGTCGCAATGAGCAGTTCTTC
NA | TRBJ2-7 | TRBV5-1 | NA | CASSLRGYEQYF | TGCGCCAGCAGCTTGAGAGGCTACGAGCAGTACTTC
NA | TRBJ1-5 | TRBV5-1 | NA | CASSLPGAPSRNQPQHF | TGCGCCAGCAGCTTACCCGGAGCCCCAAGTCGGAACCAGCCCCAGCATTTT
NA | TRBJ1-4 | TRBV15 | NA | CATSRGGNNEKLFF | TGTGCCACCAGCAGAGGGGGAAACAATGAAAAACTGTTTTTT
TRBD1 | TRBJ1-2 | TRBV27 | few | CASRAGGGYGYTF | TGTGCCAGCAGGGCAGGGGGCGGCTATGGCTACACCTTC
NA | TRBJ1-1 | TRBV5-6 | NA | CASSFVIGTTDEAFF | TGTGCCAGCAGCTTCGTCATAGGGACAACCGATGAAGCTTTCTTT